A single sample gave rise to the 24 T cell receptor beta chains below, sequenced in a study of T cell repertoires in ileal Crohn's disease. The repertoire was sequenced with immunoSEQ multiplex PCR; TCRdb's copy has only in-frame clones and lacks some. The data show fewer than 20,000 clones, with about 93% seen just once and approximately 3% held by the top ten. The source material was ileal tissue. These receptors came from an adult with Crohn's disease.

V usage is TRBV7-2 and J usage is TRBJ2-5, with D maybe TRBD1 (5 bases). CDR3 length equals 16 residues. Germline CDR1 SGHTA, CDR2 FQGNSA. V was shortened by 5 bases and J by 2 bases, with 18 bases between the two germline ends. In nucleotides, the CDR3 is TGTGCCAGCAGCCCCTTCGCGACAGCACTTCAAGAGACCCAGTACTTC. Its translation: CASSPFATALQETQYF.

CDR3: CASSLFPGSTGELFF. DNA for the CDR3: TGTGCCAGCAGTTTATTTCCGGGGAGCACCGGGGAGCTGTTTTTT. V usage is TRBV27 and J usage is TRBJ2-2, with D perhaps matching TRBD2 (5 bases). Germline values: CDR1 MNHEY, CDR2 SMNVEV (reference sequence). CDR3 size: 15 residues. V was trimmed by 1 base and J by 4 bases, leaving 10 bases between them.

J is TRBJ2-6 and V is TRBV5-1; D not certain. The V and J ends lost 2 bases and 0 bases respectively, with 12 bases between them. The CDR3 consists of 17 residues. Germline V gene lookup returns CDR1 SGHRS and CDR2 YFSETQ. The CDR3 bases are TGCGCCAGCAGCTTAATAGCAATCAGCTCTGGGGCCAACGTCCTGACTTTC. As protein: CASSLIAISSGANVLTF.

The V and J genes are TRBV6-1 and TRBJ2-2, with D possibly being TRBD1 (7 bases). The CDR3 runs to 16 residues. The germline V gene has CDR1 MNHNS and CDR2 SASEGT. V lost 1 base to trimming and J lost 5 bases, with 14 bases between them. This CDR3 is CASSEVYRGGTGELFF. For the CDR3, the DNA is TGTGCCAGCAGTGAAGTTTACAGGGGAGGAACCGGGGAGCTGTTTTTT.

This chain links TRBV30 with TRBJ1-2; tentatively, D is TRBD1 (6 bases). CDR3 size: 13 residues. The germline V gene has CDR1 GTSNPN and CDR2 SVGIG (reference sequence). The V gene lost 1 base and the J gene lost 5 bases, with 11 bases spanning the gap. CDR3 residues: CAWSDRQEYGYTF. Written as DNA, the CDR3 is TGTGCCTGGAGTGATCGACAGGAGTATGGCTACACCTTC.

This chain's CDR3 is CASSLSRGAYEQYF. The CDR3 coding sequence is TGTGCCAGCAGTTTATCCAGGGGTGCCTACGAGCAGTACTTC. V usage is TRBV27 and J usage is TRBJ2-7; TRBD1 is a possible D gene (6 bases). CDR3 length: 14 amino acids. V lost 0 bases and J lost 2, with 8 bases in between. Germline CDR1 reads MNHEY; CDR2 reads SMNVEV (reference sequence).

The rearrangement uses TRBV6-7 and TRBJ2-3; the D gene is possibly TRBD2 (6 bases). TRBV6-7 is identified as an open reading frame with a role that is uncertain. Deletions cut 11 bases from V and 0 bases from J, with 18 bases between. The CDR3 runs 15 residues. CDR3 amino acids: CAGPRGLPSTDTQYF. CDR3 nucleotides: TGTGCCGGGCCCCGGGGACTTCCCAGCACAGATACGCAGTATTTT.

The J gene is TRBJ2-3, the V gene TRBV27, with a weak D call TRBD1 (6 bases). Germline CDR1 and CDR2: MNHEY and SMNVEV (reference sequence). The CDR3 is 15 amino acids. V lost 6 bases and J lost 2, with 15 bases in between. The CDR3 region has the DNA TGTGCCAGCAGACCTGGGGGCCGCGCCACAGATACGCAGTATTTT. It encodes CASRPGGRATDTQYF.

The rearrangement uses TRBV5-1 and TRBJ2-3, with TRBD1 identical over 10 bases. CDR1 is SGHRS and CDR2 is YFSETQ in the germline V gene. The CDR3 totals 15 residues. The junction had 3 bases not matched to a gene; V was cut back by 4 bases and J by 1 base. The CDR3 sequence is CASSPGQGRTDTQYF. CDR3 bases: TGCGCCAGCAGCCCGGGACAGGGGCGCACAGATACGCAGTATTTT. The variable domain in full, completed from reference TRBV5-1 and TRBJ2-3, reads KAGVTQTPRYLIKTRGQQVTLSCSPISGHRSVSWYQQTPGQGLQFLFEYFSETQRNKGNFPGRFSGRQFSNSRSEMNVSTLELGDSALYLCASSPGQGRTDTQYFGPGTRLTVL.

This chain connects TRBV18 to TRBJ2-1, with 7 bases identical to TRBD1. The germline V gene has CDR1 KGHSH and CDR2 LQKENI. J lost 6 bases, V lost 3 bases, and 11 bases had no gene match. This CDR3 has 16 amino acids. As DNA, the CDR3 is TGTGCCAGCTCACCTCCCTACAGGGGCCGTGGCAATGAGCAGTTCTTC. It is translated as CASSPPYRGRGNEQFF.

This sequence joins TRBV7-2 and TRBJ1-2, with 8 positions matching TRBD1. Germline V lookup: CDR1 SGHTA, CDR2 FQGNSA. CDR3 size: 15 residues. J lost 5 bases, V lost 1 base, and 6 bases had no gene match. The CDR3 DNA follows: TGTGCCAGCAGCTTAGGGGCAGGGGGCGAGTATGGCTACACCTTC. Its translation is CASSLGAGGEYGYTF.

The chain carries TRBV4-1 and TRBJ1-1, with D possibly being TRBD1 (6 bases). Germline V gene sequence: CDR1 MGHRA, CDR2 YSYEKL. The CDR3 runs to 19 residues. Trimming stripped 1 base from V and 1 base from J, with 22 bases between. The CDR3 nucleotides are TGCGCCAGCAGCCAAGCGACGTACGATATCGGGGGGGCGAACACTGAAGCTTTCTTT. Translating it yields CASSQATYDIGGANTEAFF.

The rearrangement joins TRBV5-8 to TRBJ1-1; 10 bases are shared with TRBD1. This CDR3 spans 15 amino acids. J gave up 4 bases and V 3 bases, and 6 bases lay outside the gene matches. Germline CDR1 is SGHTS and CDR2 is YDEGEE. The CDR3 coding sequence is TGTGCCAGCAGCTGGGGACAGGGGAGGACCACTGAAGCTTTCTTT. As protein: CASSWGQGRTTEAFF.

The V and J genes are TRBV6-5 and TRBJ1-4; perhaps TRBD1 as D (5 bases). The CDR3 covers 13 residues. CDR1 MNHEY and CDR2 SVGAGI come from the germline V gene. Deletions cut 2 bases from V and 7 bases from J, with 8 bases between. The CDR3 reads CASSYGRAEKLFF. CDR3 DNA: TGTGCCAGCAGTTACGGCAGGGCTGAAAAACTGTTTTTT.

The J gene is TRBJ2-3, the V gene TRBV10-2; 7 nucleotides line up with TRBD2. The V and J ends lost 11 bases and 2 bases, in that order; junction bases with no gene match: 16. The CDR3 extends over 16 amino acids. Germline V lookup: CDR1 WSHSY, CDR2 SAAADI. The CDR3 nucleotides read TGCGCCTCGGCGCGGGGGTCGAATATTAACACAGATACGCAGTATTTT. As protein: CASARGSNINTDTQYF.

The chain couples TRBV15 to TRBJ2-1; D possibly corresponds to TRBD2 (6 bases). With 0 bases removed from V and 9 bases from J, the gap between germline ends came to 21 bases. CDR1 and CDR2 from the germline V gene are LNHNV and YYDKDF (reference sequence). This CDR3 contains 17 residues. For the CDR3, the DNA is TGTGCCACCAGCAGAGATTATGTTGGTGCTAGCGCGATTGAGCAGTTCTTC. Translating it yields CATSRDYVGASAIEQFF.

The chain links TRBV4-3 to TRBJ2-3, with 10 bases lining up with TRBD2. Germline values: CDR1 LGHNA, CDR2 YSLEER. J lost 4 bases, V lost 0 bases, and 10 bases had no gene match. This CDR3 is built from 18 residues. The CDR3, as DNA: TGCGCCAGCAGCCAAGATCAGAGCGGGGGGGCTATAGCAGATACGCAGTATTTT. It translates to CASSQDQSGGAIADTQYF.

This clone was seen a few times. This chain links TRBV7-8 with TRBJ2-7; D is uncertain. Between the trimmed V and J ends, which lost 5 bases and 6 bases, there was a span of 8 bases. The CDR3 sequence is 11 residues long. In germline, CDR1 is SGHVS, CDR2 FQNEAQ. The CDR3 DNA follows: TGTGCCAGCAGCGAGCGTGCCGAGCAGTACTTC. Residues: CASSERAEQYF.

This rearrangement joins TRBV10-3 to TRBJ2-7; 8 bases are shared with TRBD1. Losses at the gene ends were 3 bases for V and 4 bases for J; bases not matched to a gene: 2. The CDR3 contains 13 residues. From germline, CDR1 is ENHRY and CDR2 SYGVKD. In DNA, the CDR3 is TGTGCCATCAGTGAAAACAGGGGGTACGAGCAGTACTTC. Its translation is CAISENRGYEQYF.

The sample holds a few counts of this clone. The V call is TRBV5-4, the J call TRBJ1-2; D call uncertain. V lost 4 bases and J 4 bases, leaving 20 bases between the germline ends. The germline V gene encodes CDR1 SGHNT and CDR2 YYREEE (reference sequence). This CDR3 comprises 16 residues. DNA of the CDR3: TGTGCCAGCAGCCCGCTTAATGTGGCTGCTCGCTATGGCTACACCTTC. As protein: CASSPLNVAARYGYTF. The variable domain in full, completed from reference TRBV5-4 and TRBJ1-2, reads ETGVTQSPTHLIKTRGQQVTLRCSSQSGHNTVSWYQQALGQGPQFIFQYYREEENGRGNFPPRFSGLQFPNYSSELNVNALELDDSALYLCASSPLNVAARYGYTFGSGTRLTVV.

The chain couples TRBV7-9 to TRBJ2-1; TRBD2 might be the D (5 bases). Germline V lookup: CDR1 SEHNR, CDR2 FQNEAQ (reference sequence). CDR3 length: 15 amino acids. V dropped 6 bases and J dropped 0 bases, with 12 bases sitting between them. The DNA of the CDR3 is TGTGCCAGCAGGGGTCTGGGGAGCTCCTACAATGAGCAGTTCTTC. It translates to CASRGLGSSYNEQFF. The full variable domain, in which reference TRBV7-9 and TRBJ2-1 provide the parts outside the CDR3, is DTGVSQNPRHKITKRGQNVTFRCDPISEHNRLYWYRQTLGQGPEFLTYFQNEAQLEKSRLLSDRFSAERPKGSFSTLEIQRTEQGDSAMYLCASRGLGSSYNEQFFGPGTRLTVL.

This sequence joins TRBV5-4 and TRBJ2-3, with 9 bases lining up with TRBD2. The germline V gene encodes CDR1 SGHNT and CDR2 YYREEE (reference sequence). This CDR3 spans 14 amino acids. V was clipped by 4 bases and J by 3 bases; unmatched bases: 3. CDR3 DNA sequence: TGTGCCAGCAGCCCTAGCGGGGCGACAGATACGCAGTATTTT. Amino acids: CASSPSGATDTQYF.

This sequence joins TRBV5-6 and TRBJ1-1; TRBD1 agrees at 9 bases. Germline loops: CDR1 SGHDT, CDR2 YYEEEE. Trimming took 2 bases from V and 9 from J; bases not matched to a gene: 17. The CDR3 is 17 residues long. The CDR3 sequence is CASSLYRDRAATGKAFF. DNA of the CDR3: TGTGCCAGCAGCTTATACCGGGACAGGGCTGCGACGGGGAAAGCTTTCTTT.

This clone came up once. The CDR3 DNA reads as TGTGCCAGCAGTCTAGGACAGGGGGGTCGAGGCGAGCAGTACTTC. This translates into CASSLGQGGRGEQYF. The chain joins TRBV9 to TRBJ2-7; TRBD1 matches 10 bases. With V trimmed by 5 bases and J by 6 bases, 11 bases remained unmatched. Looked up from germline, CDR1 is SGDLS and CDR2 is YYNGEE. The CDR3 is made up of 15 amino acids. Full variable domain (rest looked up from reference TRBV9 and TRBJ2-7): DSGVTQTPKHLITATGQRVTLRCSPRSGDLSVYWYQQSLDQGLQFLIQYYNGEERAKGNILERFSAQQFPDLHSELNLSSLELGDSALYFCASSLGQGGRGEQYFGPGTRLTVT.